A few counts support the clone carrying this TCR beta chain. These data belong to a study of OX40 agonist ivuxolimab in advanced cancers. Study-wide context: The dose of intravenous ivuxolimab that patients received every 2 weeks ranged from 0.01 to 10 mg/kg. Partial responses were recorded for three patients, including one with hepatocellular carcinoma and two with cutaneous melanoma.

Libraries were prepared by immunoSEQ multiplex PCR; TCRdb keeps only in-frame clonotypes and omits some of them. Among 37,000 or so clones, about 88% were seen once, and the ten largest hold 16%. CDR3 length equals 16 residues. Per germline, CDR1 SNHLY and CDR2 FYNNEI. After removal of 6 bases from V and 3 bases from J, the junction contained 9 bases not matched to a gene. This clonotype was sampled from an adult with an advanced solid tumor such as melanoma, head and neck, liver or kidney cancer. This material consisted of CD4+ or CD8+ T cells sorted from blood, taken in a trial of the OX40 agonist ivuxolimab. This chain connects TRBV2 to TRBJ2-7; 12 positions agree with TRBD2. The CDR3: CASSTPTSGGLYEQYF. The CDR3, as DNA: TGTGCCAGCAGCACACCCACTAGCGGGGGGCTCTACGAGCAGTACTTC.